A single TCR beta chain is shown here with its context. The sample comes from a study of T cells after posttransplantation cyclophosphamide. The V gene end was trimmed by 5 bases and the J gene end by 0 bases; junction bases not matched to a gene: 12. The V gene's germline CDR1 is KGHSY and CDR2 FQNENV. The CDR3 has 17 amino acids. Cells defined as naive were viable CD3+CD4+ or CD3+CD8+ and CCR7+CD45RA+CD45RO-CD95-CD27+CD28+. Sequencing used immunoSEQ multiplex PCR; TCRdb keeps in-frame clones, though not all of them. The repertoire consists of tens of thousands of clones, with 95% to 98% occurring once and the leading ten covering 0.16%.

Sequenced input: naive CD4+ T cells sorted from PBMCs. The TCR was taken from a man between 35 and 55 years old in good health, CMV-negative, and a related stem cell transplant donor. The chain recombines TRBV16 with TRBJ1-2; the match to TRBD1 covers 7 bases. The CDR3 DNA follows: TGTGCCAGCAGCGGTCGACAGGGTAGGAGCCCTAACTATGGCTACACCTTC. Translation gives CASSGRQGRSPNYGYTF.